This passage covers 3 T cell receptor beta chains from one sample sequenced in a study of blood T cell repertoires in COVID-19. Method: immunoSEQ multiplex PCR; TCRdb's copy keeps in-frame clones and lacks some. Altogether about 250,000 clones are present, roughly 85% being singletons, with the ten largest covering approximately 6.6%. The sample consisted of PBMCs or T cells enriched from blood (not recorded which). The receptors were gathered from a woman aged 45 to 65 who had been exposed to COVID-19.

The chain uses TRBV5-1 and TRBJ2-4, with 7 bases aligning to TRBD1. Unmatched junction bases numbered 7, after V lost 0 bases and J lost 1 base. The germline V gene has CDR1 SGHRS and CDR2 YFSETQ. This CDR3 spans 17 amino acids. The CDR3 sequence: CASSLGRDRVAKNIQYF. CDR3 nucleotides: TGCGCCAGCAGCTTGGGTCGAGACAGGGTGGCCAAAAACATTCAGTACTTC.

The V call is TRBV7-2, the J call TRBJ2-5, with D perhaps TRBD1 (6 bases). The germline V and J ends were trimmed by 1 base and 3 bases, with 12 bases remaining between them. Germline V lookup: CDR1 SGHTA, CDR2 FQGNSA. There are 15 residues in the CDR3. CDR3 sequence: CASSLDLAGEETQYF. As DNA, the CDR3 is TGTGCCAGCAGCTTAGATTTGGCAGGGGAAGAGACCCAGTACTTC.

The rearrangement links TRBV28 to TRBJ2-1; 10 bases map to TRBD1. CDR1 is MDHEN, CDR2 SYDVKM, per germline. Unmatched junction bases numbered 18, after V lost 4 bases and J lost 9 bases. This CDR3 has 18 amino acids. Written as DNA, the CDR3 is TGTGCCAGCAGTTCCGTAATCCGGACAGGGGGAATTAGGGGTGAGCAGTTCTTC. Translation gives CASSSVIRTGGIRGEQFF. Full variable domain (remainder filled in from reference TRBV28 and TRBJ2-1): DVKVTQSSRYLVKRTGEKVFLECVQDMDHENMFWYRQDPGLGLRLIYFSYDVKMKEKGDIPEGYSVSREKKERFSLILESASTNQTSMYLCASSSVIRTGGIRGEQFFGPGTRLTVL.